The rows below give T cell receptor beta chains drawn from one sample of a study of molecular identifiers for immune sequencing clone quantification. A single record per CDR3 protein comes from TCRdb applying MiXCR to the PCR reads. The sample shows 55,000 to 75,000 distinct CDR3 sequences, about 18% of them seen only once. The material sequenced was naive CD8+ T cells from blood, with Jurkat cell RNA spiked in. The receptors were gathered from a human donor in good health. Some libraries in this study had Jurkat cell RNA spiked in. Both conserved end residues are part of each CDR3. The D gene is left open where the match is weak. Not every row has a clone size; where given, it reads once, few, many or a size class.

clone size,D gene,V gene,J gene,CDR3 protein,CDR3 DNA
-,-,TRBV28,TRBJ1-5,CASSPDSLSNQPQHF,TGTGCCAGCAGTCCTGACAGTCTTAGCAATCAGCCCCAGCATTTT
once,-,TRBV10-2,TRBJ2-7,CASSELGRNKQYF,TGCGCCAGCAGTGAGTTGGGGCGAAACAAGCAGTACTTC
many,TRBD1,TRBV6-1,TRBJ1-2,CASTGGAYYGYTF,TGTGCCAGCACAGGGGGCGCCTATTATGGCTACACCTTC
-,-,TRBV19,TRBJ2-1,CASSIDIFGSRSYNEQFF,TGTGCCAGTAGTATAGATATATTCGGTTCTCGTTCCTACAATGAGCAGTTCTTC
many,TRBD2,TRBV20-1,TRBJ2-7,CSAIETSGTYEQYF,TGCAGTGCTATTGAGACTAGCGGTACCTACGAGCAGTACTTC
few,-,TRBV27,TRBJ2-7,CASSLNFVGGTTYEQYF,TGTGCCAGCAGTTTGAACTTTGTGGGAGGTACCACCTACGAGCAGTACTTC
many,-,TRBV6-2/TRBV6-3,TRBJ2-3,CASSYLASSTDTQYF,TGTGCCAGCAGTTACTTAGCGTCCAGCACAGATACGCAGTATTTT
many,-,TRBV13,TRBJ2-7,CASSSSGTGAYEQYF,TGTGCCAGCAGCTCGTCCGGGACGGGGGCCTACGAGCAGTACTTC
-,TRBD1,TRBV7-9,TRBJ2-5,CASTKMGQGAETQYF,TGTGCCAGCACCAAAATGGGACAGGGTGCGGAGACCCAGTACTTC
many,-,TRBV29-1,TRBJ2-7,CSVQGQSYEQYF,TGCAGCGTGCAAGGACAGTCCTACGAGCAGTACTTC
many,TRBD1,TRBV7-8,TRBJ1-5,CASSLEGQGQSFNQPQHF,TGTGCCAGCAGCTTAGAGGGACAGGGACAGAGCTTCAATCAGCCCCAGCATTTT
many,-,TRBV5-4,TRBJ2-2,CASKWNTGELFF,TGTGCCAGCAAATGGAACACCGGGGAGCTGTTTTTT
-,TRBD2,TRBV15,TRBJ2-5,CATSRGTSGPQETQYF,TGTGCCACCAGCAGAGGGACTAGCGGCCCCCAAGAGACCCAGTACTTC
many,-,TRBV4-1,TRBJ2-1,CASSQGVSVNEQFF,TGCGCCAGCAGCCAAGGTGTTAGCGTCAATGAGCAGTTCTTC
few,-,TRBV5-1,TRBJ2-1,CASTPLGNYNEQFF,TGCGCCAGCACGCCACTGGGTAATTACAATGAGCAGTTCTTC
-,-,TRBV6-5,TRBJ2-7,CASSYWAGSNDEQYF,TGTGCCAGCAGTTACTGGGCGGGAAGTAACGACGAGCAGTACTTC
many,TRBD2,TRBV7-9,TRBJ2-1,CASSPKTSGTYNEQFF,TGTGCCAGCAGCCCCAAGACTAGCGGAACCTACAATGAGCAGTTCTTC
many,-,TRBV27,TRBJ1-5,CASSLGPGNQPQHF,TGTGCCAGCAGTTTAGGGCCGGGGAATCAGCCCCAGCATTTT
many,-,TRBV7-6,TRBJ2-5,CASSLSPGRYQETQYF,TGTGCCAGCAGCTTAAGTCCAGGGCGGTACCAAGAGACCCAGTACTTC
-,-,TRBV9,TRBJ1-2,CASSARLNYGYTF,TGTGCCAGCAGCGCAAGGTTGAACTATGGCTACACCTTC
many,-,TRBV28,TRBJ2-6,CASSLRTSSGANVLTF,TGTGCCAGCAGTTTAAGAACGAGCTCTGGGGCCAACGTCCTGACTTTC
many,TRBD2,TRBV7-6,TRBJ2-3,CASSLVPSGYTDTQYF,TGTGCCAGCAGCTTAGTTCCTAGCGGATACACAGATACGCAGTATTTT
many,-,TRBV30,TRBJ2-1,CAWSVLGRSQFF,TGTGCCTGGAGTGTACTAGGAAGGAGTCAGTTCTTC
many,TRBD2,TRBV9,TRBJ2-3,CASSEAGDGTDTQYF,TGTGCCAGCAGTGAAGCGGGAGACGGCACAGATACGCAGTATTTT
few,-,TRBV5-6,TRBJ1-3,CASSFGPGNTIYF,TGTGCCAGCAGCTTCGGCCCTGGAAACACCATATATTTT
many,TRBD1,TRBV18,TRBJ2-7,CASSGSRGLVENEQYF,TGTGCCAGCTCCGGGTCCAGGGGGCTTGTTGAGAACGAGCAGTACTTC
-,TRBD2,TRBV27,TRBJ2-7,CASSLLAGEVNEQYF,TGTGCCAGCAGTCTGCTAGCGGGGGAAGTGAACGAGCAGTACTTC
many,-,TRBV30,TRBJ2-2,CAWNVVGTGELFF,TGTGCCTGGAACGTGGTGGGGACCGGGGAGCTGTTTTTT
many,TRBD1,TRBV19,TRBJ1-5,CATPKPTSTGRSNQPQHF,TGTGCCACTCCCAAACCCACTTCGACAGGGCGAAGCAATCAGCCCCAGCATTTT
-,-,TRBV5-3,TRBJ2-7,CASSLGRNRVYEQYF,TGTGCCAGCAGCCTAGGGCGAAACCGAGTGTACGAGCAGTACTTC
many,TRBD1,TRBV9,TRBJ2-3,CASSVGQATYTDTQYF,TGTGCCAGCAGCGTGGGACAGGCGACATACACAGATACGCAGTATTTT
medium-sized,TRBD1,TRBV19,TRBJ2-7,CASSPGQGPYEQYF,TGTGCCAGTAGTCCGGGACAGGGCCCTTACGAGCAGTACTTC
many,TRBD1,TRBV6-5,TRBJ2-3,CASSPWDSSTDTQYF,TGTGCCAGCAGTCCTTGGGACAGTAGCACAGATACGCAGTATTTT
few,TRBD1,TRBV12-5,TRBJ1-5,CASGPTGTGVQPQHF,TGTGCTAGTGGGCCCACCGGGACAGGGGTCCAGCCCCAGCATTTT
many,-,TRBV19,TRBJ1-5,CASRTRGLQPQHF,TGTGCCAGTCGTACAAGGGGCCTTCAGCCCCAGCATTTT
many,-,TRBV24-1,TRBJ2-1,CATSAPLGGQYNEQFF,TGTGCCACCAGTGCTCCACTGGGGGGGCAGTACAATGAGCAGTTCTTC
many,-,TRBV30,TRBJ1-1,CAWSEIGVWGENPTEAFF,TGTGCCTGGAGTGAGATCGGGGTGTGGGGGGAGAACCCCACTGAAGCTTTCTTT
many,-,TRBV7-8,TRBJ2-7,CASSSWGGAGTYEQYF,TGTGCCAGCAGCTCCTGGGGTGGAGCGGGCACCTACGAGCAGTACTTC
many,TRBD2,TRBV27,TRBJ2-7,CASSLSQGLAGGYEQYF,TGTGCCAGCAGTTTATCGCAGGGACTAGCGGGAGGCTACGAGCAGTACTTC
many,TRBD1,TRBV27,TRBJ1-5,CASSQTGPYSNQPQHF,TGTGCCAGCAGTCAGACAGGGCCTTATAGCAATCAGCCCCAGCATTTT
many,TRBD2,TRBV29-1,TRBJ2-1,CSVDPSGELQFF,TGCAGCGTTGACCCTAGCGGCGAATTGCAGTTCTTC
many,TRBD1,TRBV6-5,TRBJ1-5,CASSLAGQGTGPQHF,TGTGCCAGCAGCCTTGCTGGACAGGGGACCGGGCCCCAGCATTTT
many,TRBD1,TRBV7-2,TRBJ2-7,CASSLATTGGREQYF,TGTGCCAGCAGTCTGGCTACGACAGGGGGACGCGAGCAGTACTTC
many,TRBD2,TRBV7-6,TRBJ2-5,CASSSFQREAQETQYF,TGTGCCAGCAGCTCCTTTCAGCGGGAGGCCCAAGAGACCCAGTACTTC
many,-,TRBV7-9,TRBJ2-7,CASSSTSTYEQYF,TGTGCCAGCAGCTCGACTAGTACCTACGAGCAGTACTTC
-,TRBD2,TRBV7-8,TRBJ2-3,CASSGGRGGGRVMGADTQYF,TGTGCCAGCAGCGGGGGAAGGGGGGGCGGGAGGGTAATGGGCGCAGATACGCAGTATTTT
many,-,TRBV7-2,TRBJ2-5,CASSPPGDTARYQETQYF,TGTGCCAGCAGCCCCCCCGGTGACACGGCCAGGTACCAAGAGACCCAGTACTTC
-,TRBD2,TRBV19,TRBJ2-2,CASSRLAGGPNPTGELFF,TGTGCCAGTTCCAGACTAGCGGGAGGGCCTAATCCCACCGGGGAGCTGTTTTTT